This T cell receptor beta chain was sequenced during a study of shared clonotypes between healthy human individuals. All donors were Caucasian adults living in Nashville, Tennessee. The assay was immunoSEQ multiplex PCR, and TCRdb's table has in-frame clones only and misses some. Of 500,000 or so clones listed, more than 95% are singletons. The specimen was naive CD4+ T cells sorted from blood. The subset is: CD45RA+ positively selected. The clonotype was recovered from a woman aged 30 to 39 in good health.

CDR3 in amino acids: CASSLVWNTEAFF. CDR3 bases: TGCGCCAGCAGCTTGGTGTGGAACACTGAAGCTTTCTTT. The J gene is TRBJ1-1, the V gene TRBV5-1; unclear D gene. Trimming pared 0 bases from V and 1 base from J, leaving 4 bases between. This CDR3 spans 13 amino acids. CDR1 and CDR2 (germline): SGHRS, YFSETQ.